Detailed here is one T cell receptor beta chain. Its recognized antigen is unknown. Per-base qualities were not stored, and no clone one base away is much larger. Another Seattle source contributed samples from volunteer blood donors who had recovered from COVID-19. Collaborating institutions collected whole blood in K2EDTA tubes following their own protocols. For TCRbeta analysis, collaborators shipped samples in one of three forms: frozen whole blood, isolated PBMCs, or DNA extracted from either of those sample types. This specimen belongs to a study of blood T cell repertoires in COVID-19 (TCRdb year 2020). At the level of the whole study: The collaborator samples originated in the United States, Italy and Spain and spanned the acute and convalescent phases of COVID-19. The dataset comprised deeply sampled blood TCRbeta repertoires from subjects exposed to, actively infected with, or recovered from COVID-19. Sample metadata almost always included a de-identified subject ID, COVID-19 status, age in years and sex. The prospective study material was composed of cDNA or gDNA derived from T cells, B-cell-depleted T cells, or PBMCs. The repertoires were released in a freely available public database meant as a resource for research on the immune response to SARS-CoV-2. The samples were drawn from two sources: the first 160 participants of the ongoing ImmuneRACE study, and 1,000 to 1,500 subjects contributed by 6 global collaborators. Where available, HLA class I and class II types were obtained from metadata supplied by the sample provider rather than from assay-based typing.

From its cysteine to its phenylalanine, the CDR3 spans 16 amino acids. Just CDR3 DNA is preserved here, 48 bases in frame from base 1. Sequences MDHEN (CDR1) and SYDVKM (CDR2) are obtained from the germline V gene. Trimming removed 2 bases from V and 4 bases from J, leaving 17 bases between the germline ends. What the authors observed across the whole study: The amount of clinical and demographic metadata varied by source and participant and was provided uncurated.

The immunoSEQ Assay, a bias-controlled multiplex PCR, was used to amplify TCRbeta CDR3 regions from genomic DNA. In the paper's pipeline: Within the assay, amplification of reference gene primers was used to estimate how many nucleated cells each sample contained. To quantify the absolute abundance of each unique TCRbeta CDR3 rearrangement, sequence reads were collapsed and filtered. Productive Simpson clonality was computed per sample as the square root of Simpson's diversity index over productive rearrangements. Drawn from immuneACCESS, this table holds only the in-frame rearrangements with V and J called that TCRdb kept. Clones are partly lost; checked studies trace under half to an unresolved V gene and leave the rest unexplained. V and J calls plus clone size are reproduced from that table; the DNA served to infer D and trimming. The sample includes roughly 260,000 clones, with about 88% observed a single time. The ten top clones hold 2.1% of the sample.

What was sequenced was peripheral blood. The chain uses TRBV28 and TRBJ1-2, and perhaps TRBD1 as D gene, on 5 matching bases. This receptor was identified in a woman in her thirties or forties who had recovered from COVID-19. The DNA is as follows: TGTGCCAGCAGTTTAGGGCAAGGGGCGCCGAGCTATGGCTACACCTTC. This encodes CASSLGQGAPSYGYTF.